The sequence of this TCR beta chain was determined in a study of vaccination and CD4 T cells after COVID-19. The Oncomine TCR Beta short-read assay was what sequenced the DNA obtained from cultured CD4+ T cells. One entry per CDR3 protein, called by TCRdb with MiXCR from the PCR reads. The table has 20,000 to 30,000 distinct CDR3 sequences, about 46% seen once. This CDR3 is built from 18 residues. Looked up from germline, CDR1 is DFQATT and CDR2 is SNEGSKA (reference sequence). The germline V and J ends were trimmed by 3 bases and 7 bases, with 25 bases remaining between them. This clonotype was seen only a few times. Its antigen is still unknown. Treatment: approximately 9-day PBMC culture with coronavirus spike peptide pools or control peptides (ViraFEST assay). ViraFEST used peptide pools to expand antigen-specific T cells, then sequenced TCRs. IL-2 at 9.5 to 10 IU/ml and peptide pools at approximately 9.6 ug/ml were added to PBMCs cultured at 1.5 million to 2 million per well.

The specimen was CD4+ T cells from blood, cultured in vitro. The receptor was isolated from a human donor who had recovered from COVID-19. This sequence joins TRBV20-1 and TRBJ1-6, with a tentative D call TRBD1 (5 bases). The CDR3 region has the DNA TGCAGTGCTAGTGAAAGACCCGGGGCGCAGAGAGGCAATTCACCCCTCCACTTT. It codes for CSASERPGAQRGNSPLHF.